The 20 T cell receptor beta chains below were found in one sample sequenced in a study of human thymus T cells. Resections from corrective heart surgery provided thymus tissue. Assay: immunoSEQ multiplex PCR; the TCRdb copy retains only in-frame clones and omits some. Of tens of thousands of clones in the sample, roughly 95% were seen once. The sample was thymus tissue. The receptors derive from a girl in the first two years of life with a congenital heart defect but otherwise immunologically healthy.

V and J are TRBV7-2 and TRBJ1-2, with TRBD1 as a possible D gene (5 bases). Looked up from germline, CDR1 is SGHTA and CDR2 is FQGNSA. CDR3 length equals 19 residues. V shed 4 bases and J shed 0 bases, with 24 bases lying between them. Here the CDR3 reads CASSSPNKGTKLPNYGYTF. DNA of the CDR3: TGTGCCAGCAGCTCTCCTAATAAGGGGACGAAACTCCCTAACTATGGCTACACCTTC.

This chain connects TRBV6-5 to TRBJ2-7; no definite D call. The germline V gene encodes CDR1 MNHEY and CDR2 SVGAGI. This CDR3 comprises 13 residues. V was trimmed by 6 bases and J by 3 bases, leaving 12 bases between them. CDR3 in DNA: TGTGCCAGCAGCCTTGGAGTTTACTACGAGCAGTACTTC. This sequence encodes CASSLGVYYEQYF.

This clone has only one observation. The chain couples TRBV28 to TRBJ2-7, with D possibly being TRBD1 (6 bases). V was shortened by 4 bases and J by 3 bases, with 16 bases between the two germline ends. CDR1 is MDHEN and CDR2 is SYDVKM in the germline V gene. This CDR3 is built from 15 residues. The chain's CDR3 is CASSSQGRSHYEQYF. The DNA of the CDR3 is TGTGCCAGCAGTTCACAGGGTAGGTCACACTACGAGCAGTACTTC.

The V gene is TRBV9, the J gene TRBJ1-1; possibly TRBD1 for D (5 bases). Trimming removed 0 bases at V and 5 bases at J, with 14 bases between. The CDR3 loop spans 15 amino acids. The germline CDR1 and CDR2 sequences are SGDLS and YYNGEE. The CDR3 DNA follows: TGTGCCAGCAGCGTAGTGTCAGGGTCGGAGACTGAAGCTTTCTTT. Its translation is CASSVVSGSETEAFF. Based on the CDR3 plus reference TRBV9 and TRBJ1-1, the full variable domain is DSGVTQTPKHLITATGQRVTLRCSPRSGDLSVYWYQQSLDQGLQFLIQYYNGEERAKGNILERFSAQQFPDLHSELNLSSLELGDSALYFCASSVVSGSETEAFFGQGTRLTVV.

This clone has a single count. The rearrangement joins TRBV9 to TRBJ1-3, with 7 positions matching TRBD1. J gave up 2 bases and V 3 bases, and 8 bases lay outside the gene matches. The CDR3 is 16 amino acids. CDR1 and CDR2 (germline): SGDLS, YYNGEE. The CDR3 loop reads CASSELPTGPGNTIYF. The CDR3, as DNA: TGTGCCAGCAGCGAGCTCCCGACAGGGCCTGGAAACACCATATATTTT.

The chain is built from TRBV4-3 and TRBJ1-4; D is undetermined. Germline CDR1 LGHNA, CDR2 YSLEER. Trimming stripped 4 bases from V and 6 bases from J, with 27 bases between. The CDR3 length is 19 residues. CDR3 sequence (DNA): TGCGCCAGCAGCCCCACCGGTGGCGGCACCTTAGTCCCAGATGAAAAACTGTTTTTT. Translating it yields CASSPTGGGTLVPDEKLFF.

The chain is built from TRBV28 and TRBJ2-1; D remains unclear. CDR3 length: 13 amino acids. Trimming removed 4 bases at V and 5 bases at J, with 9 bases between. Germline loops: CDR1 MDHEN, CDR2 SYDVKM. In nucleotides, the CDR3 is TGTGCCAGCAGTTATAGGTCTAACAATGAGCAGTTCTTC. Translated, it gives CASSYRSNNEQFF.

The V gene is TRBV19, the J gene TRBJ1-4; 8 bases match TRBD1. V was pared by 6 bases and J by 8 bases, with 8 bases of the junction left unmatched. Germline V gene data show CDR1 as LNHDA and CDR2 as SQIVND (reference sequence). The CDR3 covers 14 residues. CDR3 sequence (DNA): TGTGCCAGTAGCCCCGGACAGGGTCCGGAAAAACTGTTTTTT. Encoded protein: CASSPGQGPEKLFF.

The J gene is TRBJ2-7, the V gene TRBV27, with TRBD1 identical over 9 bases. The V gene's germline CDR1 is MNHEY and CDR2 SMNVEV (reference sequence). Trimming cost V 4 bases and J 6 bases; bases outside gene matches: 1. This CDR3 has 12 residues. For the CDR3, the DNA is TGTGCCAGCAGTTCGACAGGGGGCGAGCAGTACTTC. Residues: CASSSTGGEQYF.

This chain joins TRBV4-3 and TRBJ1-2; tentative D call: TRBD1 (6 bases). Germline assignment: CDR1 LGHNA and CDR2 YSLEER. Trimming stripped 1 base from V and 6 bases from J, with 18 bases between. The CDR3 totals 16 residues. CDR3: CASSQVGPTGADGYTF. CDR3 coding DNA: TGCGCCAGCAGCCAAGTGGGACCAACGGGGGCCGATGGCTACACCTTC.

CDR3 in amino acids: CASTAGLQETQYF. The CDR3 DNA follows: TGCGCCAGCACTGCGGGACTACAAGAGACCCAGTACTTC. This chain joins TRBV5-1 and TRBJ2-5, with TRBD2 matching 7 bases. This CDR3 comprises 13 residues. From germline, CDR1 is SGHRS and CDR2 YFSETQ. The trim removed 6 bases at V and 2 bases at J, leaving 4 bases unmatched.

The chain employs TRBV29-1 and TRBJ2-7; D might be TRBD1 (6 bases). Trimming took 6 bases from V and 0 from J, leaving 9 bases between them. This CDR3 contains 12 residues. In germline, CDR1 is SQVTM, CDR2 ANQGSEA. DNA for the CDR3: TGCAGCGTGGCGACAGGCTCCTACGAGCAGTACTTC. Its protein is CSVATGSYEQYF.

In nucleotides, the CDR3 is TGTGCCAGCAGTTTGGCAAACCTCGAGGGGCGGGGGGAGCCCCAGCATTTT. It yields the protein CASSLANLEGRGEPQHF. The chain carries TRBV7-3 and TRBJ1-5; perhaps TRBD1 as D (5 bases). Between the trimmed V and J ends, which lost 6 bases and 8 bases, there was a span of 26 bases. Germline V gene data show CDR1 as SGHTA and CDR2 as FQGTGA. There are 17 residues in the CDR3. Full variable domain (remainder filled in from reference TRBV7-3 and TRBJ1-5): GAGVSQTPSNKVTEKGKYVELRCDPISGHTALYWYRQSLGQGPEFLIYFQGTGAADDSGLPNDRFFAVRPEGSVSTLKIQRTERGDSAVYLCASSLANLEGRGEPQHFGDGTRLSIL.

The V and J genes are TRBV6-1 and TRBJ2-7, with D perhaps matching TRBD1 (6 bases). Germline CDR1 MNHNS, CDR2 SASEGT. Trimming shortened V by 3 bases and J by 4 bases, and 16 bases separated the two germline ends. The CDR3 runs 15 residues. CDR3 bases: TGTGCCAGCAGTGACCCAAGGGGGTCAGGGTACGAGCAGTACTTC. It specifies CASSDPRGSGYEQYF.

The chain's CDR3 is CASSAPSYEQYF. Written as DNA, the CDR3 is TGTGCCAGCAGCGCTCCATCCTACGAGCAGTACTTC. This chain links TRBV11-2 with TRBJ2-7; no definite D call. Deletions cut 5 bases from V and 1 base from J, with 6 bases between. In germline, CDR1 is SGHAT, CDR2 FQNNGV. This CDR3 has 12 residues.

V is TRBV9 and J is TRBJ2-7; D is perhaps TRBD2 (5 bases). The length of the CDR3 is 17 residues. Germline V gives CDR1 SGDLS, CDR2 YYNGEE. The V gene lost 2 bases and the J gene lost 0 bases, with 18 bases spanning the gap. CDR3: CASSVLDSVSSSYEQYF. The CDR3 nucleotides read TGTGCCAGCAGCGTGTTGGATAGCGTCAGTAGCTCCTACGAGCAGTACTTC.

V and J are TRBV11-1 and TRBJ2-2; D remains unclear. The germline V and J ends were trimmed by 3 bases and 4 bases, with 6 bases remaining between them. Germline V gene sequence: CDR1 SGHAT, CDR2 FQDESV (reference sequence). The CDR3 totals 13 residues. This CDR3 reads CASSLEITGELFF. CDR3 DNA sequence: TGTGCCAGCAGCTTGGAGATCACCGGGGAGCTGTTTTTT. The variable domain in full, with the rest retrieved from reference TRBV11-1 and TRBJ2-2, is EAEVAQSPRYKITEKSQAVAFWCDPISGHATLYWYRQILGQGPELLVQFQDESVVDDSQLPKDRFSAERLKGVDSTLKIQPAELGDSAMYLCASSLEITGELFFGEGSRLTVL.

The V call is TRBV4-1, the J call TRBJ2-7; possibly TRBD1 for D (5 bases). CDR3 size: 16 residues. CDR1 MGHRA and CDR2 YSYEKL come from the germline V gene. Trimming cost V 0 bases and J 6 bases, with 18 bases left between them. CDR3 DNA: TGCGCCAGCAGCCAAGATCTAGTTTTAGGGGATGGCGAGCAGTACTTC. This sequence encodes CASSQDLVLGDGEQYF.

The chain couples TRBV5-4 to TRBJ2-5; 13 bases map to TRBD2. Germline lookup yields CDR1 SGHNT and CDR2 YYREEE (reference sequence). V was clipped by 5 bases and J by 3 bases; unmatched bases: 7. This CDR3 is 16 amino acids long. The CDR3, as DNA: TGTGCCAGCAGTGGAGTGGGACTAGCGGGAAAAGAGACCCAGTACTTC. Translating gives CASSGVGLAGKETQYF.

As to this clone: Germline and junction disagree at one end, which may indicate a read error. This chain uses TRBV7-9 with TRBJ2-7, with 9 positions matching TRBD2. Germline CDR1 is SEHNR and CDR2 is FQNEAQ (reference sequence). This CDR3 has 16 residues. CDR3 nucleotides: TGTGCCAGCACCTTAAGTGGCGGGAGGGTCCCCTACGAGCAGTACTTC. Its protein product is CASTLSGGRVPYEQYF.